A selection of T cell receptor beta chains follows, all from one sample in a study of T cells in Graves' hyperthyroidism and ophthalmopathy. TCRdb redid the calling of the multiplex PCR reads with MiXCR, one entry per CDR3 protein. The sample includes about 95,000 distinct CDR3 sequences, roughly 40% of them seen just once. Material: peripheral blood or thyroid tissue (not recorded which). The source of these receptors is a woman between 25 and 40 years old with Graves' hyperthyroidism. Each CDR3 is given with its conserved first and last residue. The D gene is left open where the match is weak. Clone sizes are given selectively: once, few, many, or a class where the clone is expanded.

d_call j_call v_call clone_size cdr3_nt cdr3_aa
TRBD2 TRBJ2-5 TRBV20-1 NA TGCAGTGCTAGCAGCGGACTAGCGGGAGAGACCCAGTACTTC CSASSGLAGETQYF
NA TRBJ2-7 TRBV5-1 many TGCGCCAGCAGCCCGGAAGTTCCCGAGCAGTACTTC CASSPEVPEQYF
NA TRBJ1-2 TRBV9 few TGTGCCAGCAGCTACGGGACGAGGTATGGCTACACCTTC CASSYGTRYGYTF
TRBD1 TRBJ1-1 TRBV7-3 NA TGTGCCAGCAGCTTGGGCCAGGGCTACAGGGGCGGTAACACTGAAGCTTTCTTT CASSLGQGYRGGNTEAFF
NA TRBJ2-7 TRBV28 many TGTGCCAGCAGACTAACGAGGGAGAACTACGAGCAGTACTTC CASRLTRENYEQYF
TRBD2 TRBJ2-2 TRBV5-8 many TGTGCCAGCAGCTCGGGACTAGCAAGGACCGGGGAGCTGTTTTTT CASSSGLARTGELFF
NA TRBJ1-5 TRBV20-1 few TGCAGTGCTAGAGATTTCCGGACGGGCGGGCAGCCCCAGCATTTT CSARDFRTGGQPQHF
NA TRBJ2-7 TRBV15 once TGTGCCACCAGCAGCGACACGAGGAGGGACTACGAGCAGTACTTC CATSSDTRRDYEQYF
NA TRBJ2-7 TRBV2 many TGTGCCAGCGGGTATCAGGGGCCCTCCGACGAGCAGTACTTC CASGYQGPSDEQYF
TRBD1 TRBJ2-5 TRBV2 NA TGTGCCAGCAGGACCGGGACAGGGATTGGAGAGACCCAGTACTTC CASRTGTGIGETQYF
NA TRBJ1-1 TRBV4-2 many TGTGCCAGCAGCCAAGATATCTTCGGGGTCTGGACTGAAGCTTTCTTT CASSQDIFGVWTEAFF
NA TRBJ2-2 TRBV10-3 NA TGTGCCATCAGCGCCACCGGGGAGCTGTTTTTT CAISATGELFF
NA TRBJ1-1 TRBV10-3 NA TGTGCCATCAGTGAGACCGCTCTACTATTT CAISETALLF
TRBD2 TRBJ2-5 TRBV5-1 NA TGCGCCAGCAGCTATTTGGCTAGCGGGAGTATGGGAGATACCCAGTACTTC CASSYLASGSMGDTQYF